This TCR beta chain was obtained from a study of cytomegalovirus exposure and HLA in healthy donors. The PCR ran on 60 Vbeta and 13 Jbeta primers. The protocol was immunoSEQ multiplex PCR, while the TCRdb copy is restricted to in-frame clones and leaves out a portion. The sample includes around 50,000 clones. Findings of the study overall: An ancestry cluster, one associated with Asian ancestry, reportedly showed fewer N-insertions than the approximately 670-donor mean in a later analysis. With high specificity and sensitivity, the classifier reportedly diagnosed cytomegalovirus status. A link between a missense DCLRE1C variant and TCR beta V- and J-gene trimming emerged from a later analysis.

About this clone: Its antigen is as yet unknown.

V was clipped by 3 bases and J by 0 bases, with 15 bases between them. The germline CDR1 and CDR2 sequences are SGHTA and FQGNSA. The CDR3 consists of 16 residues. Material for sequencing was PBMCs. The rearrangement uses TRBV7-2 and TRBJ2-7; possibly TRBD2 for D (6 bases). The clonotype was recovered from a woman in her thirties in good health and CMV-seropositive. The CDR3 here is CASSFDAASASYEQYF. The DNA of the CDR3 is TGTGCCAGCAGCTTTGACGCGGCTAGCGCCTCCTACGAGCAGTACTTC.